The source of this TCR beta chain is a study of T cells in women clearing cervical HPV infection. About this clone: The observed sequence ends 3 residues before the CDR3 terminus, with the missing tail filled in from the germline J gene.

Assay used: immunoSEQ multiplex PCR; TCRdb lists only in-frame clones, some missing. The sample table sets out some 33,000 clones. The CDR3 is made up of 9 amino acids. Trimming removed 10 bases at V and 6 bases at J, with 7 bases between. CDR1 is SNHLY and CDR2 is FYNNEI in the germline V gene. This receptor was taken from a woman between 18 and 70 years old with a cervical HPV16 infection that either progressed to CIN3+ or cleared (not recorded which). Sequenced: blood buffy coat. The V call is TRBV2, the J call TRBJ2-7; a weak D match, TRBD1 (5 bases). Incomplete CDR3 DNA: TGTGCCATTACAGGCGAG. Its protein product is CAITGE. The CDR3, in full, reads CAITGEQYF.